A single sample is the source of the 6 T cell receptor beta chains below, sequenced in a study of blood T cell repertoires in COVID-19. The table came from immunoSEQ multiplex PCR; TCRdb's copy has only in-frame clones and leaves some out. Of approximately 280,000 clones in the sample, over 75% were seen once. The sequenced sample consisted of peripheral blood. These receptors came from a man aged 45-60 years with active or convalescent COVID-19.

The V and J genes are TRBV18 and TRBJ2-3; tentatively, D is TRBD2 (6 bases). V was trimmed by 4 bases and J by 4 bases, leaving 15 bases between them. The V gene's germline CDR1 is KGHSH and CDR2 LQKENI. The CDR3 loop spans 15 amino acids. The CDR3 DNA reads TGTGCCAGCTCACGTAGCGGAGTAGGGGCAGATACGCAGTATTTT. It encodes CASSRSGVGADTQYF.

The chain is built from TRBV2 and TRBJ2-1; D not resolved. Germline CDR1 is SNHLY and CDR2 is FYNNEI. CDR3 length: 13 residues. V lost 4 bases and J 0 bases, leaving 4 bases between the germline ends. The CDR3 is CASSASSYNEQFF. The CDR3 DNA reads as TGTGCCAGCAGTGCCAGCTCCTACAATGAGCAGTTCTTC.

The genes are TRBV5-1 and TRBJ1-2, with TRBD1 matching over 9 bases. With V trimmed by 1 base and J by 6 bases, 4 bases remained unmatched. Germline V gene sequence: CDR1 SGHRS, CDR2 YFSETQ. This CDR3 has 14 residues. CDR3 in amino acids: CASSLSRDRDGYTF. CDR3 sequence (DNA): TGCGCCAGCAGCTTGAGTAGGGACAGGGATGGCTACACCTTC.

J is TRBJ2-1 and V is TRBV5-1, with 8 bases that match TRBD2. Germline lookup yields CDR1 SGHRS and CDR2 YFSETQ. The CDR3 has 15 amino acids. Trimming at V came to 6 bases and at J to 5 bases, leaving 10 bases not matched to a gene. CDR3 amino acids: CASTSVAGINNEQFF. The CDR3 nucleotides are TGCGCCAGCACCTCCGTAGCGGGAATCAACAATGAGCAGTTCTTC.

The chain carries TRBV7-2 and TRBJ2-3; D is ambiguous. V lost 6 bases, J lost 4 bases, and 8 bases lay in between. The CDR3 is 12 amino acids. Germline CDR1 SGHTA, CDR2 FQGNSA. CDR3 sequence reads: CASRRSADTQYF. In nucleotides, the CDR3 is TGTGCCAGCAGGAGGTCCGCAGATACGCAGTATTTT.

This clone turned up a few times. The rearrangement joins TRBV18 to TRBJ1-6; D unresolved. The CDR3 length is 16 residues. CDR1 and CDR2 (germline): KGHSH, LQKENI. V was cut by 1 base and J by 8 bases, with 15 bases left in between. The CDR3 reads CASSPLASGPHSPLHF. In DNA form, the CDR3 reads TGTGCCAGCTCACCACTGGCGTCAGGCCCACATTCACCCCTCCACTTT.